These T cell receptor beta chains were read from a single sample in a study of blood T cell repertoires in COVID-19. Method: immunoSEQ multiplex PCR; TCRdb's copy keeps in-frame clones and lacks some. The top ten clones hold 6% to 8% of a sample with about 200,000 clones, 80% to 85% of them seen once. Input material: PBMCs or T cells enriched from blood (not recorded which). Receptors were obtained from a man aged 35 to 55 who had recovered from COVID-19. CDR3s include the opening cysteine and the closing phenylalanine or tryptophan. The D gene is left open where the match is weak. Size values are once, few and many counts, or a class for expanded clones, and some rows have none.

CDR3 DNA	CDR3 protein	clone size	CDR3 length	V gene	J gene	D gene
TGTGCCAGCGGGAGACAGGGGGCTACTGAAGCTTTCTTT	CASGRQGATEAFF	NA	13	TRBV6-5	TRBJ1-1	TRBD1
TGTGCCAGTAGTCCATCACCGGGACGCGGGGAGGTGAACACTGAAGCTTTCTTT	CASSPSPGRGEVNTEAFF	NA	18	TRBV19	TRBJ1-1	NA
TGTGCCAGCAGCCCCCCGGGGGTCGTACCCCTCCACTTT	CASSPPGVVPLHF	NA	13	TRBV7-8	TRBJ1-6	NA
TGCGCCAGCAGCCCCCGCGGGGAGGGAGTTGAAAAACTGTTTTTT	CASSPRGEGVEKLFF	few	15	TRBV5-1	TRBJ1-4	NA
TGCGCCAGCAGCTTGGGGGGTCGAGGGCTAAATTCACCCCTCCACTTT	CASSLGGRGLNSPLHF	NA	16	TRBV5-1	TRBJ1-6	NA
TGCGCCAGCAGCTTGGCGGGGGGGCCATACACAGATACGCAGTATTTT	CASSLAGGPYTDTQYF	NA	16	TRBV5-1	TRBJ2-3	TRBD2
TGTGCCACCAGCTCCCACACCGTGAACACTGAAGCTTTCTTT	CATSSHTVNTEAFF	NA	14	TRBV15	TRBJ1-1	NA
TGTGCCAGCAGCTTAGTCCCCACCCGACAGGGCTATAATTCACCCCTCCACTTT	CASSLVPTRQGYNSPLHF	NA	18	TRBV11-2	TRBJ1-6	TRBD1
TGTGCCAGCAGCGTTGACATCCAGAGTTACAATGAGCAGTTCTTC	CASSVDIQSYNEQFF	NA	15	TRBV9	TRBJ2-1	NA
TGTGCCAGTAGTCGCGACAGGGGAACAGATACGCAGTATTTT	CASSRDRGTDTQYF	NA	14	TRBV19	TRBJ2-3	TRBD1
TGCGCCAGCAGCCATCCCGGGACTGCACCCTACGAGCAGTACTTC	CASSHPGTAPYEQYF	few	15	TRBV4-1	TRBJ2-7	NA
TGTGCCAGCAGCCGGGACAGGGTTCAAAGCAATCAGCCCCAGCATTTT	CASSRDRVQSNQPQHF	NA	16	TRBV3-1/TRBV3-2	TRBJ1-5	TRBD1
TGTGCCAGCAGTGACGGAGGGGTCCAGCCCCAGCATTTT	CASSDGGVQPQHF	once	13	TRBV6-1	TRBJ1-5	NA
TGCGCCAGCAGCTTGTCACAGGGTACCTACGAGCAGTACTTC	CASSLSQGTYEQYF	NA	14	TRBV5-1	TRBJ2-7	NA
TGCGCCAGCAGCCACAGGGACAGGGGGACGGGGGAGCTGTTTTTT	CASSHRDRGTGELFF	NA	15	TRBV4-1	TRBJ2-2	TRBD1
TGTGCCGGGTCGGGGACAGGGTATCAGCCCCAGCATTTT	CAGSGTGYQPQHF	NA	13	TRBV19	TRBJ1-5	TRBD1
TGTGCCAGCAGTCGGACAGGGGGCAAAGGCTATGGCTACACCTTC	CASSRTGGKGYGYTF	NA	15	TRBV28	TRBJ1-2	TRBD1
TGTGCCAGCAGTCGACAGGGCCGCTACGAGCAGTACTTC	CASSRQGRYEQYF	NA	13	TRBV27	TRBJ2-7	TRBD1
TGTGCCAGCAGCTTAAACTCAGGGGGCAATGAAAAACTGTTTTTT	CASSLNSGGNEKLFF	NA	15	TRBV7-2	TRBJ1-4	TRBD1
TGTGCCAGTAGTACAACCCCGGGCAGGGGATACCAAGAGACCCAGTACTTC	CASSTTPGRGYQETQYF	NA	17	TRBV19	TRBJ2-5	NA
TGCAGCGTTCTCTTTGGTGGCAGGGGGCGGACTGAAGCTTTCTTT	CSVLFGGRGRTEAFF	NA	15	TRBV29-1	TRBJ1-1	TRBD1
TGCGCCAGCAGCCCCCACGGGGAGGAGATTTATAATTCACCCCTCCACTTT	CASSPHGEEIYNSPLHF	NA	17	TRBV4-3	TRBJ1-6	NA
TGCGCCAGCAGCTTGACCCTTGGACAGGGTGGGACTGAAGCTTTCTTT	CASSLTLGQGGTEAFF	NA	16	TRBV5-1	TRBJ1-1	TRBD1
TGTGCCAGCAGCTTAGCACAGGGGAATGAGCAGTTCTTC	CASSLAQGNEQFF	NA	13	TRBV7-9	TRBJ2-1	TRBD1
TGTGCCAGCAGCCAGGGGACAGTCTCCCCCCTCCACTTT	CASSQGTVSPLHF	once	13	TRBV3-1/TRBV3-2	TRBJ1-6	TRBD1
TGTGCCAGCAGCTTGGTCGACTCTCCCTCCTATAATTCACCCCTCCACTTT	CASSLVDSPSYNSPLHF	NA	17	TRBV5-4	TRBJ1-6	NA
TGTGCCAGCAGTCCGGTCAGGGACAATGAGCAGTTCTTC	CASSPVRDNEQFF	once	13	TRBV6-5	TRBJ2-1	NA
TGTGCCAGCAGGGGACAGGCAACGGAGACCCAGTACTTC	CASRGQATETQYF	NA	13	TRBV25-1	TRBJ2-5	TRBD1
TGTGCCAGCAGCTTAGCGGGCGGGGCTGGAACTGAAGCTTTCTTT	CASSLAGGAGTEAFF	NA	15	TRBV7-8	TRBJ1-1	NA
TGTGCCAGCAGCGTAGATCCTGCGGACACCGGGGAGCTGTTTTTT	CASSVDPADTGELFF	NA	15	TRBV9	TRBJ2-2	NA
TGTGCCAGCAGCAGCGGCGCGAGGGACAGGGTCAACGAGCAGTACTTC	CASSSGARDRVNEQYF	NA	16	TRBV5-4	TRBJ2-7	TRBD1
TGTGCCAGCAGCCCAACCACGGGGGGCGGGTCCTATGAGCAGTTCTTC	CASSPTTGGGSYEQFF	NA	16	TRBV9	TRBJ2-1	NA
TGTGCCTGGAGGCCGGGACACCCCAGGGTCGGCCAGTACTTC	CAWRPGHPRVGQYF	few	14	TRBV30	TRBJ2-5	NA
TGTGCCAGTAGTCCATCGTCCGACAGCGACTATGGCTACACCTTC	CASSPSSDSDYGYTF	NA	15	TRBV19	TRBJ1-2	NA
TGCGCCAGCAGCTCTGATTTAAGCGGAGATACGCAGTATTTT	CASSSDLSGDTQYF	NA	14	TRBV5-1	TRBJ2-3	NA
TGTGCCATACAACAGGGGTCCGCCTACGAGCAGTACTTC	CAIQQGSAYEQYF	NA	13	TRBV10-3	TRBJ2-7	TRBD1
TGCGCCAGCAGCCAAGTACAGGCCACTCGTGGCTACACCTTC	CASSQVQATRGYTF	NA	14	TRBV4-3	TRBJ1-2	NA
TGCAGCACATTCGCGAACACCGGGGAGCTGTTTTTT	CSTFANTGELFF	once	12	TRBV29-1	TRBJ2-2	NA
TGTGCCAGCAGTGATAGGACTAGCGGGGGGTACCAAGAGACCCAGTACTTC	CASSDRTSGGYQETQYF	NA	17	TRBV6-1	TRBJ2-5	TRBD2
TGTGCCAGCAGTTCCCAGCCGGGGGGACAGCCCCAGCATTTT	CASSSQPGGQPQHF	NA	14	TRBV6-2/TRBV6-3	TRBJ1-5	NA
TGTGCCAGCGAACTAGCGGGGGGACTGGGAGAGCAGTACTTC	CASELAGGLGEQYF	NA	14	TRBV6-5	TRBJ2-7	TRBD2
TGTGCCAGTAGTCCCACTAGCGGGGGGACCTACGAGCAGTACTTC	CASSPTSGGTYEQYF	NA	15	TRBV19	TRBJ2-7	TRBD2
TGTGCCAGCAGCGGACCGGGACAGGGGTTCCACGAGCAGTACTTC	CASSGPGQGFHEQYF	once	15	TRBV5-6	TRBJ2-7	TRBD1
TGTGCCAGCAGGCCCGGGACTTTGGGGGCCGGGGAGCTGTTTTTT	CASRPGTLGAGELFF	NA	15	TRBV2	TRBJ2-2	NA
TGCGCCAGCAGCTTGTTAGCCCAGGGGAACACTGAAGCTTTCTTT	CASSLLAQGNTEAFF	once	15	TRBV5-1	TRBJ1-1	NA